The TCR beta chain under discussion was sequenced for a study of T cells after yellow fever vaccination. Overall study context: Researchers used SMART-Seq v4 Ultra Low Input to prepare fractions that had low cell numbers.

CDR3 length: 14 amino acids. Trimming cost V 6 bases and J 3 bases, with 17 bases left between them. CDR1 DFQATT and CDR2 SNEGSKA come from the germline V gene (reference sequence). Study results and caveats: Primary-vaccination clones mostly resurfaced post-booster (approximately 96% CD4, roughly 87% CD8). FACS-sorted repertoires could harbor abundant contaminating bulk-population clonotypes.

This clonotype was seen only a few times. Its target is not known. TCRdb reprocessed the 5' RACE reads via MiXCR and lists one record per CDR3 protein. Of 300,000 to 400,000 distinct CDR3 sequences detected, around 13% appear once; the ten largest clones hold 2.5% to 4%. This clonotype was sampled from a man between 18 and 35 years old who received the YFV17D yellow fever vaccine. Here the sequenced sample was CD4+ T cells sorted from PBMCs, taken 15 days after the yellow fever booster vaccination. The chain is built from TRBV20-1 and TRBJ1-2, with a possible D match to TRBD1 (6 bases). In nucleotides, the CDR3 is TGCAGTGCACCTATAGGGGGGGCGTACTATGGCTACACCTTC. This sequence encodes CSAPIGGAYYGYTF.